Below are 9 T cell receptor beta chains sequenced from a single sample in a study of siplizumab effects on memory and regulatory T cells. Assay used: immunoSEQ multiplex PCR; TCRdb lists only in-frame clones, some missing. The data contain some 90,000 clones, approximately 90% of them singletons. Sequenced sample: CD4+ T cells sorted from blood. Source of these receptors: a human donor in good health.

The chain uses TRBV23-1 and TRBJ2-7; 9 bases align to TRBD1. TRBV23-1 counts as an open reading frame of uncertain function. V shed 8 bases, J shed 5 bases, and the junction held 10 bases outside the gene matches. CDR3 length: 14 amino acids. The CDR3 nucleotides are TGCGCCAGCGATCAAACCGGGACAGGGAACGAGCAGTACTTC. Translated: CASDQTGTGNEQYF.

This clone was picked up a small number of times. This chain joins TRBV7-9 and TRBJ1-2; TRBD1 agrees at 9 bases. The CDR3 spans 13 residues. The ends lost 8 bases at V and 3 bases at J; junction bases unmatched: 4. Germline V gene data show CDR1 as SEHNR and CDR2 as FQNEAQ (reference sequence). The chain's CDR3 is CASVDRGDYGYTF. The CDR3 nucleotides are TGTGCCAGCGTAGACAGGGGGGACTATGGCTACACCTTC.

The rearrangement uses TRBV28 and TRBJ1-5; TRBD1 matches 7 bases. Trimming cost V 5 bases and J 6 bases; bases outside gene matches: 7. Germline V gives CDR1 MDHEN, CDR2 SYDVKM. The CDR3 is made up of 14 amino acids. The CDR3 DNA follows: TGTGCCAGCAGTCAGACAGGGAACGGTCAGCCCCAGCATTTT. This gives the protein CASSQTGNGQPQHF. Using reference TRBV28 and TRBJ1-5 for the parts outside the CDR3, the full variable domain is DVKVTQSSRYLVKRTGEKVFLECVQDMDHENMFWYRQDPGLGLRLIYFSYDVKMKEKGDIPEGYSVSREKKERFSLILESASTNQTSMYLCASSQTGNGQPQHFGDGTRLSIL.

This clone has just a few counts. The chain joins TRBV18 to TRBJ1-5; D may be TRBD1 (6 bases). The CDR3 has 15 amino acids. V lost 2 bases and J 7 bases, leaving 15 bases between the germline ends. Germline V lookup: CDR1 KGHSH, CDR2 LQKENI. CDR3 loop: CASSPSAPGEQPQHF. DNA of the CDR3: TGTGCCAGCTCACCAAGTGCCCCAGGGGAACAGCCCCAGCATTTT. The full variable domain, rest sourced from reference TRBV18 and TRBJ1-5, is NAGVMQNPRHLVRRRGQEARLRCSPMKGHSHVYWYRQLPEEGLKFMVYLQKENIIDESGMPKERFSAEFPKEGPSILRIQQVVRGDSAAYFCASSPSAPGEQPQHFGDGTRLSIL.

The chain joins TRBV27 to TRBJ2-7; 14 positions match TRBD2. V shed 5 bases and J 5 bases; nucleotides not matched to a gene: 8. Germline assignment: CDR1 MNHEY and CDR2 SMNVEV (reference sequence). This CDR3 region has 16 residues. This CDR3 reads CASSRTPGLAGDEQYF. CDR3 bases: TGTGCCAGCAGTCGTACCCCGGGACTAGCGGGAGACGAGCAGTACTTC.

V usage is TRBV19 and J usage is TRBJ2-5; TRBD2 agrees at 10 bases. The CDR3 is 14 residues long. The J segment lost 3 bases and the V segment lost 6 bases, leaving 4 bases of the junction unmatched. From germline, CDR1 is LNHDA and CDR2 SQIVND (reference sequence). CDR3 sequence: CASRRTSGKETQYF. CDR3 bases: TGTGCCAGTAGGCGGACTAGCGGAAAAGAGACCCAGTACTTC.

This clone was seen once. This rearrangement joins TRBV9 to TRBJ2-1; TRBD2 might be the D (6 bases). The CDR3 has 15 residues. Germline lookup yields CDR1 SGDLS and CDR2 YYNGEE. Trimming pared 2 bases from V and 4 bases from J, leaving 13 bases between. CDR3 DNA sequence: TGTGCCAGCAGCGTTAGCGGAGTGGGGTACAATGAGCAGTTCTTC. Its protein product is CASSVSGVGYNEQFF.

J is TRBJ1-4 and V is TRBV14, with unresolved D. Between the trimmed V and J ends, which lost 5 bases and 16 bases, there was a span of 17 bases. CDR3 size: 12 residues. Looked up from germline, CDR1 is SGHDN and CDR2 is FVKESK. The CDR3 sequence: CASSKTYGIKFF. For the CDR3, the DNA is TGTGCCAGCAGCAAGACGTACGGCATTAAGTTTTTT. The full variable domain, with the rest looked up from reference TRBV14 and TRBJ1-4, is EAGVTQFPSHSVIEKGQTVTLRCDPISGHDNLYWYRRVMGKEIKFLLHFVKESKQDESGMPNNRFLAERTGGTYSTLKVQPAELEDSGVYFCASSKTYGIKFFGSGTQLSVL.

The CDR3 bases are TGTGCCAGCAAAGACAGCTCCTACGAGCAGTACTTC. Residues: CASKDSSYEQYF. The chain has TRBV6-5 and TRBJ2-7, with D possibly being TRBD1 (5 bases). Trimming pared 7 bases from V and 0 bases from J, leaving 7 bases between. The CDR3 spans 12 residues. Germline CDR1 and CDR2: MNHEY and SVGAGI.